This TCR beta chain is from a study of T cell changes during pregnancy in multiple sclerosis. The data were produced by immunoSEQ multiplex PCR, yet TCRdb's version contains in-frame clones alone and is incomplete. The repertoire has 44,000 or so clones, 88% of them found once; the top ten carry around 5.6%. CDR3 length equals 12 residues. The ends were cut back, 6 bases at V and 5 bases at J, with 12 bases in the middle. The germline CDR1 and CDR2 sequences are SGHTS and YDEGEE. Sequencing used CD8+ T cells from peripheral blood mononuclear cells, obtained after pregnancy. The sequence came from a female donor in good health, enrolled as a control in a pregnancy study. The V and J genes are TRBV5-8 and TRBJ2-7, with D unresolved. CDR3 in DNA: TGTGCCAGCATCCCACTCCCCCACGAGCAGTACTTC. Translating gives CASIPLPHEQYF.